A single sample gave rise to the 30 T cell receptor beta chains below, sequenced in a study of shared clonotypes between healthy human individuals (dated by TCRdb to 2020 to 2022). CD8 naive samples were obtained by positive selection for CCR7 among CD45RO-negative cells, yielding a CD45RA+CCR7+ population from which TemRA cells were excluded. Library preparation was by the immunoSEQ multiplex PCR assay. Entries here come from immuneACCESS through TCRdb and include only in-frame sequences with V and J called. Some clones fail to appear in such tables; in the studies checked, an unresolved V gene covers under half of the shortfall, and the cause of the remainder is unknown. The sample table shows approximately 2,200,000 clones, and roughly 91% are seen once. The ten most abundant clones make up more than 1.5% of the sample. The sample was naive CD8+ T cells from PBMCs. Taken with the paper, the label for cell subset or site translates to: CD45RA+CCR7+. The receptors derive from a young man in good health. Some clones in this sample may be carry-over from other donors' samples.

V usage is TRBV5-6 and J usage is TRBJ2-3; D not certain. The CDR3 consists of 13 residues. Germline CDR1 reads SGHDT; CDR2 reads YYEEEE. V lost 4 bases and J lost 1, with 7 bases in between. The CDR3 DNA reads TGTGCCAGCAGCGGAGAGGGCACAGATACGCAGTATTTT. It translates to CASSGEGTDTQYF.

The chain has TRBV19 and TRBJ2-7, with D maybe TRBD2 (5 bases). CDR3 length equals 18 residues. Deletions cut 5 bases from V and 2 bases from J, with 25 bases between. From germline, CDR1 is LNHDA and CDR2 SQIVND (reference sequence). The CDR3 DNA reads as TGTGCCAGTAGTCGGTCTGCTCCTCCGACTAAAAGCCCCTACGAGCAGTACTTC. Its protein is CASSRSAPPTKSPYEQYF.

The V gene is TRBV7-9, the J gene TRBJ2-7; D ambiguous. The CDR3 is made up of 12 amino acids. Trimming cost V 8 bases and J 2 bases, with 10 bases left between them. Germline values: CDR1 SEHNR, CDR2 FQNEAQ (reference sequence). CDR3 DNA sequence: TGTGCCAGCCAGGCGATTCCCTACGAGCAGTACTTC. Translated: CASQAIPYEQYF.

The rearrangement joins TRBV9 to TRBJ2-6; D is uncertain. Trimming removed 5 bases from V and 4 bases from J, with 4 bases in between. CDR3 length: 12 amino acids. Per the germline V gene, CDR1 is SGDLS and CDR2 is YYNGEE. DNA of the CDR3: TGTGCCAGCAGAGGGGGGGCCAACGTCCTGACTTTC. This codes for CASRGGANVLTF.

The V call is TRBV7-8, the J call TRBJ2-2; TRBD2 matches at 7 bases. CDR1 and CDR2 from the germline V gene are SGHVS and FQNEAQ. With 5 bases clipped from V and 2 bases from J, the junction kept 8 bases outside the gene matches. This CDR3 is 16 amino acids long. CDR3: CASSLRRGENTGELFF. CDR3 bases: TGTGCCAGCAGCCTTCGTCGGGGGGAAAACACCGGGGAGCTGTTTTTT.

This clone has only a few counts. This CDR3 reads CASSVGTYYEQYF. CDR3 DNA: TGTGCCAGCAGCGTAGGGACGTACTACGAGCAGTACTTC. The rearrangement uses TRBV9 and TRBJ2-7; no firm D call. Germline-derived CDR1 and CDR2 are SGDLS and YYNGEE. CDR3 size: 13 residues. The V and J ends lost 0 bases and 3 bases respectively, with 7 bases between them.

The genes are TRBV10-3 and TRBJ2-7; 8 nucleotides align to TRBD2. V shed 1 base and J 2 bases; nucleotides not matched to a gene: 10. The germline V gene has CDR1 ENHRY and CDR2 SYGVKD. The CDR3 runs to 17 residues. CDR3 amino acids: CAISELTSGPRTYEQYF. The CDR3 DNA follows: TGTGCCATCAGTGAGTTAACTAGCGGCCCAAGAACCTACGAGCAGTACTTC.

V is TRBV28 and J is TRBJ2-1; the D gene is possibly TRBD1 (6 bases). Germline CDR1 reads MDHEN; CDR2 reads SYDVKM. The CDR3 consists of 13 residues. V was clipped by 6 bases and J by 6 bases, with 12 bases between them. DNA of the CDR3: TGTGCCAGCAGCCTCACAGGGTTCAATGAGCAGTTCTTC. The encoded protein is CASSLTGFNEQFF. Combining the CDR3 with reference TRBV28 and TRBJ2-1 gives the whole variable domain DVKVTQSSRYLVKRTGEKVFLECVQDMDHENMFWYRQDPGLGLRLIYFSYDVKMKEKGDIPEGYSVSREKKERFSLILESASTNQTSMYLCASSLTGFNEQFFGPGTRLTVL.

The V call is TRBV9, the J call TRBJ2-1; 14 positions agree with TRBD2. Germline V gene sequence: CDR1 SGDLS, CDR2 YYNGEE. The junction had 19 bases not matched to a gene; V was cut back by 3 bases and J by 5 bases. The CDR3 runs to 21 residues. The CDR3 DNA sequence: TGTGCCAGCAGCGCCGCCCTTATGGGGAGACTAGCGGGAGGGCCCCACAATGAGCAGTTCTTC. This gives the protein CASSAALMGRLAGGPHNEQFF.

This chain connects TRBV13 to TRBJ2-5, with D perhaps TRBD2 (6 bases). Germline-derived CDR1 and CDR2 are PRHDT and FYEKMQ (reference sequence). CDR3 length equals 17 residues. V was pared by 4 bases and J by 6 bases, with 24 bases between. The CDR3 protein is CASSSLIVPGLPQTQYF. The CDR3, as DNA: TGTGCCAGCAGCTCCCTCATAGTCCCGGGACTGCCCCAGACCCAGTACTTC.

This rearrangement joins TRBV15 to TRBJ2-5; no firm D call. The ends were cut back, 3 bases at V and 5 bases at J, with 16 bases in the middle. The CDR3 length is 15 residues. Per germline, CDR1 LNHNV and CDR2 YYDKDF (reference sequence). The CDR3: CATSRVRSPGETQYF. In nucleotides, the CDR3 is TGTGCCACCAGCAGGGTCCGATCTCCCGGGGAGACCCAGTACTTC.

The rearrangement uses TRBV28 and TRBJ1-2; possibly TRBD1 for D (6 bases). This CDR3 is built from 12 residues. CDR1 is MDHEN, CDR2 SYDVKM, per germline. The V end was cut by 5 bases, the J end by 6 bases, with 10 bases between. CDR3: CASSIRGHGYTF. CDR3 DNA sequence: TGTGCCAGCAGTATCAGGGGTCATGGCTACACCTTC.

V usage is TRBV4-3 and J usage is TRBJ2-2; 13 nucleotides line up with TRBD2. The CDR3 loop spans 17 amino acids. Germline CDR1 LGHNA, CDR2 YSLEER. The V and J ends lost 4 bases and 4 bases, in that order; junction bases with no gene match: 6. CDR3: CASSPGLAGAVTGELFF. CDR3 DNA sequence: TGCGCCAGCAGCCCTGGACTAGCGGGAGCGGTCACCGGGGAGCTGTTTTTT.

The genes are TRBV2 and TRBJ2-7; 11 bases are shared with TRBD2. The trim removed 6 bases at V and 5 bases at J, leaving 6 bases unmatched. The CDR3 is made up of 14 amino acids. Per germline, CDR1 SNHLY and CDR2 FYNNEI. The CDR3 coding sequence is TGTGCCAGCAGCAAACTAGCGGGAGATAACGAGCAGTACTTC. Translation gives CASSKLAGDNEQYF.

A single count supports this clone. The CDR3 nucleotides are TGTGCCAGTAGTATTGTCACCCACAATGAGCAGTTCTTC. Residues: CASSIVTHNEQFF. The V call is TRBV19, the J call TRBJ2-1; D ambiguous. The CDR3 is 13 amino acids. CDR1 and CDR2 (germline): LNHDA, SQIVND (reference sequence). Deletions cut 3 bases from V and 5 bases from J, with 8 bases between.

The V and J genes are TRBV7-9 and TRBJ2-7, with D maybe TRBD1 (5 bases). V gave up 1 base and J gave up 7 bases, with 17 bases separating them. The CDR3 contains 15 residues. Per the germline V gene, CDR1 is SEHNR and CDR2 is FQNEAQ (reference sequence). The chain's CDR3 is CASSLGGRASPEQYF. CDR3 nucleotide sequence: TGTGCCAGCAGCTTAGGGGGCAGGGCATCTCCTGAGCAGTACTTC.

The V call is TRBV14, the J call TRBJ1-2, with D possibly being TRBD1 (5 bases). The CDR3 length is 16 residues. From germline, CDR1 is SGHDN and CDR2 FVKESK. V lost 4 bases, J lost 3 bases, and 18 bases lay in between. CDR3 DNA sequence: TGTGCCAGCAGCCCGCCAGGGCAGCTGATGGACTATGGCTACACCTTC. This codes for CASSPPGQLMDYGYTF.

In nucleotides, the CDR3 is TGTGCCAGTAGTATAGCTTATGGCGGAAGCTCCTACGAGCAGTACTTC. Residues: CASSIAYGGSSYEQYF. This chain joins TRBV19 and TRBJ2-7; D is unresolved. With 1 base removed from V and 0 bases from J, the gap between germline ends came to 13 bases. Germline-derived CDR1 and CDR2 are LNHDA and SQIVND (reference sequence). The CDR3 contains 16 residues.

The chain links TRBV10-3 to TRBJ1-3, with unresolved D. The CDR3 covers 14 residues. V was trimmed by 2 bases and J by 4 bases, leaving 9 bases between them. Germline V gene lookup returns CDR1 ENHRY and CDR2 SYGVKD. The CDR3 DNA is TGTGCCATCAGTGAGGTGGGAGGAGGAAACACCATATATTTT. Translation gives CAISEVGGGNTIYF.

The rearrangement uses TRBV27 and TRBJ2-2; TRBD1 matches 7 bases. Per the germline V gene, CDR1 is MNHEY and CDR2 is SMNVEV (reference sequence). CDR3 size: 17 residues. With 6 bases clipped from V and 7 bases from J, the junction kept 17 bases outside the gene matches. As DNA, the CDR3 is TGTGCCAGCAGATCAAAACAGGGGCCGACAGTACACGGGGAGCTGTTTTTT. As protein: CASRSKQGPTVHGELFF.

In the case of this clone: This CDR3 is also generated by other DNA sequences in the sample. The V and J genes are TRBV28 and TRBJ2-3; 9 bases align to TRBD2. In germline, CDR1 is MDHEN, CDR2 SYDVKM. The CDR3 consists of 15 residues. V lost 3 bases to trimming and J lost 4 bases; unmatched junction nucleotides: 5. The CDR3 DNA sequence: TGTGCCAGCAGTTTTCTTAGCGGGAGTTCAGATACGCAGTATTTT. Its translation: CASSFLSGSSDTQYF.

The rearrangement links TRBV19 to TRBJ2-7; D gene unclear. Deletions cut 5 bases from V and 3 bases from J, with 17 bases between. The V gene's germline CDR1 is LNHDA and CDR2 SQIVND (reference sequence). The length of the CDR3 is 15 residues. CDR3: CASSARNGPLYEQYF. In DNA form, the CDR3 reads TGTGCCAGTAGTGCACGAAACGGGCCACTCTACGAGCAGTACTTC.

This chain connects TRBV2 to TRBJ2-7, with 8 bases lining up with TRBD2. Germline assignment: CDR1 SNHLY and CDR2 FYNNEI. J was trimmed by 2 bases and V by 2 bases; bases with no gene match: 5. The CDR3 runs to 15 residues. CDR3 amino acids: CASSETGGTAYEQYF. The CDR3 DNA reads TGTGCCAGCAGTGAAACGGGAGGGACGGCCTACGAGCAGTACTTC.

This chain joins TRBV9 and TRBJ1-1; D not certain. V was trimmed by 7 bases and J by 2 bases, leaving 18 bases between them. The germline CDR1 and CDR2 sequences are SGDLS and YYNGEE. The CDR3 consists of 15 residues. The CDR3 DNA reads TGTGCCAGCGATAGAGGGAAGGAGGGAAACACTGAAGCTTTCTTT. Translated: CASDRGKEGNTEAFF.

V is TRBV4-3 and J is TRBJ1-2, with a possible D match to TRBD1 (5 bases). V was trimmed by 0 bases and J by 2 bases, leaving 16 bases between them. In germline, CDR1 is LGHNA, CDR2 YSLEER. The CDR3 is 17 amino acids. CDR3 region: CASSQDRWGMGNYGYTF. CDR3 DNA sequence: TGCGCCAGCAGCCAAGACCGGTGGGGGATGGGGAACTATGGCTACACCTTC.

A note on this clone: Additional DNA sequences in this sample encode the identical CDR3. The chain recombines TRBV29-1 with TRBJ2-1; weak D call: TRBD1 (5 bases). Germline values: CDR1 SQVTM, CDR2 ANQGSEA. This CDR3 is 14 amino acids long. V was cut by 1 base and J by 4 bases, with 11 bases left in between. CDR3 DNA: TGCAGCGTTGAAGGCCAGGGTAGTTACAATGAGCAGTTCTTC. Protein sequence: CSVEGQGSYNEQFF.

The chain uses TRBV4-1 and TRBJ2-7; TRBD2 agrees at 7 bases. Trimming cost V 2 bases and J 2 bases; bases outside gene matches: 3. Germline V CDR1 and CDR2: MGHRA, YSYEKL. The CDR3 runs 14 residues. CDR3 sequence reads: CASSQLAAAYEQYF. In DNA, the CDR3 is TGCGCCAGCAGCCAACTAGCGGCCGCCTACGAGCAGTACTTC.

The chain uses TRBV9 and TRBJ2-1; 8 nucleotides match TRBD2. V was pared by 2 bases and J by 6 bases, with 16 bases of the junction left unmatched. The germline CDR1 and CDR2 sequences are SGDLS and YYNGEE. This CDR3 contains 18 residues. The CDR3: CASSVPILGSGSLNEQFF. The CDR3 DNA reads TGTGCCAGCAGCGTCCCAATCCTAGGAAGCGGGAGTCTCAATGAGCAGTTCTTC.

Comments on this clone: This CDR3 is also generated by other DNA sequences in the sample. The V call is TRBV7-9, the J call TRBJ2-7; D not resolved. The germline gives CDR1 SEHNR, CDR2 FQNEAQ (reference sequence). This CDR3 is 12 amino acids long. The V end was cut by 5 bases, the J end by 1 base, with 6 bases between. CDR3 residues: CASSATSYEQYF. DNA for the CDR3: TGTGCCAGCAGCGCCACTTCCTACGAGCAGTACTTC.

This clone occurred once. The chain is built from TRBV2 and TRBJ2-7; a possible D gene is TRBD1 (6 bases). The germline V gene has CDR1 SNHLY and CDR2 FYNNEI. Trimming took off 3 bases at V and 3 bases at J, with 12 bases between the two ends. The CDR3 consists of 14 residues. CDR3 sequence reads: CASSEGTRVYEQYF. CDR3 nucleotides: TGTGCCAGCAGTGAGGGGACACGGGTCTACGAGCAGTACTTC.